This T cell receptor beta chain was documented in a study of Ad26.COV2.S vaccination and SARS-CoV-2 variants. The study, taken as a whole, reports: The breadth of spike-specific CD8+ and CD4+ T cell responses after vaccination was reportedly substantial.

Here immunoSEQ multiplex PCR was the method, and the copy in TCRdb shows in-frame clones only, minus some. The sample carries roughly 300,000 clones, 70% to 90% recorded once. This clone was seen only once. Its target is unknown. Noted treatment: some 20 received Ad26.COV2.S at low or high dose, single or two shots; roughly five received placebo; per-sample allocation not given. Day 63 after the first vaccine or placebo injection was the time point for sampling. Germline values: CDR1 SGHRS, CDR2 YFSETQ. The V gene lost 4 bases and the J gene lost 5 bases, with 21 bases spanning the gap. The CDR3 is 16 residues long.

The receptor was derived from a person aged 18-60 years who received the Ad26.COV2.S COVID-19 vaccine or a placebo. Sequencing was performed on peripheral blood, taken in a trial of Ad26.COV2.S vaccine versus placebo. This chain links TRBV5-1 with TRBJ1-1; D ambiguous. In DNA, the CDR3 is TGCGCCAGCAGCCCACCGACGGCGGCGGTCGATACTGAAGCTTTCTTT. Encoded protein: CASSPPTAAVDTEAFF.